The present entry profiles one T cell receptor beta chain with its context. Data came from immunoSEQ multiplex PCR; TCRdb stores just in-frame clones and leaves some out. The table records approximately 70,000 clones, about 90% of them present only once. Trimming left V 5 bases short and J 4 bases short, with 20 bases between. This CDR3 region has 16 residues. CDR1 and CDR2 (germline): SEHNR, FQNEAQ (reference sequence). These data originate in a study of technical replicates of blood from a handful of donors. Sequenced input: T cells isolated from PBMCs. This receptor was identified in a human donor in good health. This chain links TRBV7-9 with TRBJ1-2; a possible D gene is TRBD1 (5 bases). The CDR3 nucleotides read TGTGCCAGCAGCCCCGTCGGCAGGGCGGAGGGCTATGGCTACACCTTC. It translates to CASSPVGRAEGYGYTF.